The entry below describes one TCR beta chain. What it binds is unknown. These data originate in a study of CD8+CD57+ T cells in acquired aplastic anemia. Study in general: Sorted cells (CD4+ and CD8+) yielded DNA amounts that averaged approximately 3.2 ug. CD4+ cell libraries from healthy donors averaged around 11 million reads.

Regarding the study as a whole: Patients and controls shared approximately 28 CD8+ CDR3 sequences. In CD8+ cells, Simpson's diversity showed no significant difference between patients and controls.

J was trimmed by 0 bases and V by 6 bases; bases with no gene match: 4. Germline CDR1 and CDR2: DFQATT and SNEGSKA (reference sequence). The CDR3 length is 13 residues. Profiling that covered TCR beta VDJ and CDR3 relied on genomic DNA as its template. One entry per CDR3 protein results from TCRdb running MiXCR on the reads. The table lists more than 45,000 distinct CDR3 sequences, over 60% of them singletons. Sequenced: sorted CD4+, CD8+, or CD8+CD57+ T cells (not recorded which) from PBMCs. The sequence came from a human donor in good health, serving as a control. The V gene is TRBV20-1, the J gene TRBJ1-2, with TRBD1 matching over 7 bases. CDR3 DNA sequence: TGCAGTGCCAGGGGGACACCTAACTATGGCTACACCTTC. Its translation is CSARGTPNYGYTF.